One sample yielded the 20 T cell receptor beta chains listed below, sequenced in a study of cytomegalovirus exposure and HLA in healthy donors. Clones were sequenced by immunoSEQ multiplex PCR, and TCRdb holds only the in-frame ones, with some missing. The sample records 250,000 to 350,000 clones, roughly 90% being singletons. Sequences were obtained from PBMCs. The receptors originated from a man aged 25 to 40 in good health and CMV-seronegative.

Written as DNA, the CDR3 is TGTGCCAGCAGTGCCACAGAGTCCACCGGGGAGCTGTTTTTT. Protein product: CASSATESTGELFF. J is TRBJ2-2 and V is TRBV6-6; no firm D call. The CDR3 totals 14 residues. Germline CDR1 is MNHNY and CDR2 is SVGAGI (reference sequence). V lost 5 bases and J 4 bases, leaving 11 bases between the germline ends.

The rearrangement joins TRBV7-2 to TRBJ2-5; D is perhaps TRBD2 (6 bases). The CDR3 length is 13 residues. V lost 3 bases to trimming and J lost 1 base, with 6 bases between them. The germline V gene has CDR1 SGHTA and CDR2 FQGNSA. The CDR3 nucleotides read TGTGCCAGCAGCTTTAGCGGCCAAGAGACCCAGTACTTC. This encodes CASSFSGQETQYF.

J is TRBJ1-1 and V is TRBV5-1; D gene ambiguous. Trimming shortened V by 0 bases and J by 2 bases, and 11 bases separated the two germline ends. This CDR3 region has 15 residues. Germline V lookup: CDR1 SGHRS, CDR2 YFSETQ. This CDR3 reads CASSLVTATNTEAFF. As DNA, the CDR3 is TGCGCCAGCAGCTTGGTCACAGCTACTAACACTGAAGCTTTCTTT.

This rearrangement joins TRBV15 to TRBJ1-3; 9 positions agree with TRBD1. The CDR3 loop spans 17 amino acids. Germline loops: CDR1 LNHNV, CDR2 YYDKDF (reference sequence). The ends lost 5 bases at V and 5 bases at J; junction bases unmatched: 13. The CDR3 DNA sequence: TGTGCCACCAGCCTCCTACGGTTGGGACAGGGCAGAAACACCATATATTTT. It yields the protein CATSLLRLGQGRNTIYF.

Here the CDR3 reads CASSTNTEAFF. The CDR3 nucleotides are TGTGCCAGCAGTACAAACACTGAAGCTTTCTTT. This rearrangement joins TRBV2 to TRBJ1-1; no clear D. V lost 5 bases, J lost 2 bases, and 3 bases lay in between. Germline assignment: CDR1 SNHLY and CDR2 FYNNEI. The CDR3 spans 11 residues.

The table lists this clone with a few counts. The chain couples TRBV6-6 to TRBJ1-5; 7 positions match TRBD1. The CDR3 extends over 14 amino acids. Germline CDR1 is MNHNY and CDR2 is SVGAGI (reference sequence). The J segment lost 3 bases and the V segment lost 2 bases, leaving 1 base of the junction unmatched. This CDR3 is CASSYGTDNQPQHF. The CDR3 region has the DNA TGTGCCAGCAGTTACGGGACAGACAATCAGCCCCAGCATTTT.

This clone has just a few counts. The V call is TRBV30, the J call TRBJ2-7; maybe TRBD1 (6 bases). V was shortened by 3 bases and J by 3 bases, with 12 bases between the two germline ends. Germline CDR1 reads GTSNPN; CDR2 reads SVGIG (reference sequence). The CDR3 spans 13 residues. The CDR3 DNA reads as TGTGCCTGGAGAAACAGGGCCCGCTACGAGCAGTACTTC. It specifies CAWRNRARYEQYF. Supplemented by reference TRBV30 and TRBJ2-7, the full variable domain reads SQTIHQWPATLVQPVGSPLSLECTVEGTSNPNLYWYRQAAGRGLQLLFYSVGIGQISSEVPQNLSASRPQDRQFILSSKKLLLSDSGFYLCAWRNRARYEQYFGPGTRLTVT.

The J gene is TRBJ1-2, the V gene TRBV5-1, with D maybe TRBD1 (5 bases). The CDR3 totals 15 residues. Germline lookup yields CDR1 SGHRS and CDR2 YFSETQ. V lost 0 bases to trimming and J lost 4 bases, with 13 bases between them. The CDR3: CASSLAWGGTYGYTF. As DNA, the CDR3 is TGCGCCAGCAGCTTGGCCTGGGGGGGAACCTATGGCTACACCTTC.

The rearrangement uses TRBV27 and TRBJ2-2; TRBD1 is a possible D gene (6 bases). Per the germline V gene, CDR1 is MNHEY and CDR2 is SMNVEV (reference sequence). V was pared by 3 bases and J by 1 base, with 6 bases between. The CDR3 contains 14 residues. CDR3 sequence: CASSLGQNTGELFF. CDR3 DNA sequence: TGTGCCAGCAGTTTGGGACAGAACACCGGGGAGCTGTTTTTT.

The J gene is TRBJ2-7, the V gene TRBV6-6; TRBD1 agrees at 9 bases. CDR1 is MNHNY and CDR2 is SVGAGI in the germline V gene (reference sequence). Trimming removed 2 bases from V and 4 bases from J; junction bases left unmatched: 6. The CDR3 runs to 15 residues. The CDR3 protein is CASSYPGQGSYEQYF. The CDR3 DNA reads TGTGCCAGCAGTTACCCGGGACAGGGTTCGTACGAGCAGTACTTC.

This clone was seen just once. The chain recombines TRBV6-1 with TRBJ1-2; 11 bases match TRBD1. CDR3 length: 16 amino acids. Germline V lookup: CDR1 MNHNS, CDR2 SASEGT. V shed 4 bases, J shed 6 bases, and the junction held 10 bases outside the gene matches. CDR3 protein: CASSGKSSDRGHGYTF. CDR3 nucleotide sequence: TGTGCCAGCAGTGGAAAATCCTCGGACAGGGGGCATGGCTACACCTTC.

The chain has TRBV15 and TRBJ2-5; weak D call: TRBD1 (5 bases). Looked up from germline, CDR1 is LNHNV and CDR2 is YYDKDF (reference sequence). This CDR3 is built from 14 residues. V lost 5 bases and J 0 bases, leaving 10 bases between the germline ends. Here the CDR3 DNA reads TGTGCCACCAGCCGACCAGGGTACCAAGAGACCCAGTACTTC. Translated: CATSRPGYQETQYF.

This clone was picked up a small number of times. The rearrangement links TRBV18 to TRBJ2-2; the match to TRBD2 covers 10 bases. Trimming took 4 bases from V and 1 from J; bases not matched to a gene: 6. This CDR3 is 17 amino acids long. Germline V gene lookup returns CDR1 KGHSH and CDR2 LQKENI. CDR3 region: CASSQQLAGLNTGELFF. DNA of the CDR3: TGTGCCAGCTCACAACAACTAGCGGGATTGAACACCGGGGAGCTGTTTTTT.

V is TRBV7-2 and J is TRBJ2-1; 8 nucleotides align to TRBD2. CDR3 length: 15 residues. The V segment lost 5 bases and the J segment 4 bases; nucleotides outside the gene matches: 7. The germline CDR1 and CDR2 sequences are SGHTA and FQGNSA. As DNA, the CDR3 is TGTGCCAGCAGCCCACAGCGGGGGAGATACAATGAGCAGTTCTTC. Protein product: CASSPQRGRYNEQFF.

The CDR3 is CASSPQGGSYEQYF. The DNA of the CDR3 is TGTGCCAGCAGCCCACAGGGTGGAAGCTACGAGCAGTACTTC. This chain links TRBV7-9 with TRBJ2-7, with D perhaps TRBD1 (6 bases). The CDR3 is 14 residues long. The germline V gene encodes CDR1 SEHNR and CDR2 FQNEAQ (reference sequence). V shed 5 bases and J shed 3 bases, with 14 bases lying between them. Using reference TRBV7-9 and TRBJ2-7 for the parts outside the CDR3, the full variable domain is DTGVSQNPRHKITKRGQNVTFRCDPISEHNRLYWYRQTLGQGPEFLTYFQNEAQLEKSRLLSDRFSAERPKGSFSTLEIQRTEQGDSAMYLCASSPQGGSYEQYFGPGTRLTVT.

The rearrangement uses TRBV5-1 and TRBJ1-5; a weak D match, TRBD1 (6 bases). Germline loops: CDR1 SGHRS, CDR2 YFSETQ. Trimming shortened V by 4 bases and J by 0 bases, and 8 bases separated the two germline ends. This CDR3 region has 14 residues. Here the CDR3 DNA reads TGCGCCAGCAGCCCGGACAGTAGCAATCAGCCCCAGCATTTT. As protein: CASSPDSSNQPQHF. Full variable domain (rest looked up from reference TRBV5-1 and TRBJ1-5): KAGVTQTPRYLIKTRGQQVTLSCSPISGHRSVSWYQQTPGQGLQFLFEYFSETQRNKGNFPGRFSGRQFSNSRSEMNVSTLELGDSALYLCASSPDSSNQPQHFGDGTRLSIL.

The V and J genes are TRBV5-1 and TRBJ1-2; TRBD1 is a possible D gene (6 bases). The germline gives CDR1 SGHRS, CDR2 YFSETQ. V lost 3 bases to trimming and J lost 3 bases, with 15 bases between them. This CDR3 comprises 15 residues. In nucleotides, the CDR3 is TGCGCCAGCAGCTCCAACGGACAGACCCACTATGGCTACACCTTC. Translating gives CASSSNGQTHYGYTF.

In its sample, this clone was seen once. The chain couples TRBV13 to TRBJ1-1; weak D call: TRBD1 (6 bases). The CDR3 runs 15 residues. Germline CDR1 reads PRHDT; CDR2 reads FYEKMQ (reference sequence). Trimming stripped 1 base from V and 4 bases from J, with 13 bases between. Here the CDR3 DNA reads TGTGCCAGCAGCTTAGTCGGGGGGCTGGGCACTGAAGCTTTCTTT. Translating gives CASSLVGGLGTEAFF.

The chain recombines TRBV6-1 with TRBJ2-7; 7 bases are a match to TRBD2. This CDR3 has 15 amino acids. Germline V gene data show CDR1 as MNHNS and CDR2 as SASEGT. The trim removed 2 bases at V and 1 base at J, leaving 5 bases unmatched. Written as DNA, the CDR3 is TGTGCCAGCAGTGAAAGAAGCGGGGCTTCCTACGAGCAGTACTTC. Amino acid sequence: CASSERSGASYEQYF.

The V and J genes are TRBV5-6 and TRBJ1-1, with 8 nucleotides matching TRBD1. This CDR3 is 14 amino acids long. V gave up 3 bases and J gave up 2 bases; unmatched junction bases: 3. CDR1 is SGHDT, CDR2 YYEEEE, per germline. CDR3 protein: CASSSGTGNTEAFF. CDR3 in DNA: TGTGCCAGCAGCTCCGGGACAGGTAACACTGAAGCTTTCTTT.